Listed below are T cell receptor beta chains from one sample, sequenced in a study of T cell responses to AZD1222 COVID-19 vaccine. This table comes from immunoSEQ multiplex PCR, and its TCRdb copy is limited to in-frame clones, with some not included. Among some 140,000 clones listed, approximately 90% were seen once. Specimen: peripheral blood, collected on day 0 of AZD1222 vaccination. The receptors derive from an adult in good health. Each CDR3 is given with its conserved first and last residue. The order of the fields is J gene, clone size, D gene, V gene, CDR3 protein, CDR3 DNA. A D gene is named only where the DNA matches it firmly. Size tells how often a clone was seen (once, few, many) or the class of an expanded clone, and some rows leave it out.

TRBJ2-1,-,TRBD2,TRBV28,CASSGTSESYNEQFF,TGTGCCAGCAGTGGGACTAGCGAATCCTACAATGAGCAGTTCTTC
TRBJ2-5,-,-,TRBV7-9,CASSQGTTRETQYF,TGTGCCAGCAGCCAAGGGACCACACGAGAGACCCAGTACTTC
TRBJ2-7,-,TRBD2,TRBV7-2,CASSPHPSGSSYEQYF,TGTGCCAGCAGCCCACATCCTAGCGGGAGCTCCTACGAGCAGTACTTC
TRBJ1-2,once,-,TRBV27,CASSLSPTATYGYTF,TGTGCCAGCAGTTTAAGTCCTACAGCCACTTATGGCTACACCTTC
TRBJ1-6,-,TRBD1,TRBV28,CASSPKGTGYNSPLHF,TGTGCCAGCAGTCCAAAAGGGACAGGATATAATTCACCCCTCCACTTT
TRBJ2-2,-,-,TRBV4-1,CASSRSGAPGAGELFF,TGCGCCAGCAGCCGCAGTGGAGCACCTGGGGCCGGGGAGCTGTTTTTT
TRBJ1-2,once,-,TRBV6-5,CASSYSLGANYGYTF,TGTGCCAGCAGTTACTCTTTAGGGGCTAACTATGGCTACACCTTC
TRBJ1-5,-,-,TRBV7-8,CASSLEGYGNQPQHF,TGTGCCAGCAGCTTAGAGGGGTATGGCAATCAGCCCCAGCATTTT
TRBJ1-2,-,TRBD1,TRBV15,CATSRDWNRGNYGYTF,TGTGCCACCAGCAGAGATTGGAACAGGGGAAACTATGGCTACACCTTC
TRBJ2-1,-,TRBD2,TRBV27,CASSSGLASYNEQFF,TGTGCCAGCAGTTCCGGACTAGCGAGTTACAATGAGCAGTTCTTC
TRBJ1-4,once,-,TRBV28,CASSLRRGEGDEKLFF,TGTGCCAGCAGTTTACGACGGGGGGAAGGGGATGAAAAACTGTTTTTT
TRBJ2-3,-,-,TRBV2,CASSEFRGSTDTQYF,TGTGCCAGCAGTGAGTTTCGGGGTAGCACAGATACGCAGTATTTT
TRBJ2-7,-,TRBD1,TRBV2,CASSEGTGYYEQYF,TGTGCCAGCAGTGAAGGGACAGGGTACTACGAGCAGTACTTC
TRBJ1-3,-,-,TRBV24-1,CATSDPLAGNTIYF,TGTGCCACCAGTGACCCCCTCGCTGGAAACACCATATATTTT
TRBJ1-3,-,TRBD1,TRBV3-1/TRBV3-2,CASSRNTGASGNTIYF,TGTGCCAGCAGCCGAAACACAGGGGCCTCTGGAAACACCATATATTTT
TRBJ1-6,-,-,TRBV7-2,CASSPRQLWTLHF,TGTGCCAGCAGCCCCCGACAGCTTTGGACCCTCCACTTT
TRBJ1-6,-,TRBD1,TRBV28,CASSLRGLNSPLHF,TGTGCCAGCAGTTTAAGGGGGCTCAATTCACCCCTCCACTTT
TRBJ2-2,-,-,TRBV6-5,CASRADDRYTGELFF,TGTGCCAGCAGGGCAGACGACCGTTACACCGGGGAGCTGTTTTTT
TRBJ2-1,-,TRBD2,TRBV6-5,CAGGLAGSYNEQFF,TGTGCCGGGGGACTAGCCGGCTCCTACAATGAGCAGTTCTTC
TRBJ1-3,-,-,TRBV11-3,CASSLDRTLGHTIYF,TGTGCCAGCAGCTTAGATAGGACCCTCGGTCACACCATATATTTT
TRBJ1-2,-,-,TRBV12-3/TRBV12-4,CASSPLPRGYTF,TGTGCCAGCAGCCCCCTTCCTCGAGGCTACACCTTC
TRBJ1-1,few,-,TRBV19,CASALGTPYFNTEAFF,TGTGCCAGTGCCCTAGGGACCCCATATTTTAACACTGAAGCTTTCTTT
TRBJ2-1,medium-sized,TRBD2,TRBV4-3,CASSQDQSGSDEQFF,TGCGCCAGCAGCCAAGATCAGAGCGGGAGCGATGAGCAGTTCTTC
TRBJ1-4,-,-,TRBV18,CASSPLTGQIGEKLFF,TGTGCCAGCTCACCGTTAACAGGGCAAATAGGTGAAAAACTGTTTTTT
TRBJ1-1,-,-,TRBV19,CASSIPASEAFF,TGTGCCAGTAGTATCCCGGCCAGTGAAGCTTTCTTT
TRBJ2-2,-,-,TRBV6-5,CASSYLNTGELFF,TGTGCCAGCAGTTACCTAAACACCGGGGAGCTGTTTTTT
TRBJ1-2,-,-,TRBV18,CASSPRKDYGYTF,TGTGCCAGCTCACCCAGGAAGGACTATGGCTACACCTTC
TRBJ1-5,-,-,TRBV4-3,CASSQGGGSNQPQHF,TGCGCCAGCAGCCAAGGAGGGGGTAGCAATCAGCCCCAGCATTTT
TRBJ2-1,-,-,TRBV5-5,CASSFRDTYNEQFF,TGTGCCAGCAGCTTTAGGGACACCTACAATGAGCAGTTCTTC
TRBJ1-2,-,-,TRBV28,CASSFPEGQAYGYTF,TGTGCCAGCAGTTTCCCCGAGGGGCAGGCCTATGGCTACACCTTC
TRBJ2-7,once,-,TRBV29-1,CSAGQSSYEQYF,TGCAGCGCCGGCCAAAGCTCCTACGAGCAGTACTTC
TRBJ2-1,-,TRBD2,TRBV9,CASSEGTSGRYLYNEQFF,TGTGCCAGCAGCGAGGGGACTAGCGGACGTTATCTATACAATGAGCAGTTCTTC
TRBJ1-2,once,-,TRBV4-2,CASSQDQGRPHYTF,TGTGCCAGCAGCCAAGATCAGGGGAGGCCTCACTACACCTTC
TRBJ2-7,few,-,TRBV5-4,CASSPARSPYEQYF,TGTGCCAGCAGCCCCGCCCGGAGTCCCTACGAGCAGTACTTC
TRBJ1-5,-,-,TRBV21-1,CASSKATGYSNQPQHF,TGTGCCAGCAGCAAAGCGACGGGTTATAGCAATCAGCCCCAGCATTTT
TRBJ2-7,once,-,TRBV25-1,CASSQNYYEQYF,TGTGCCAGCAGTCAGAATTACTACGAGCAGTACTTC
TRBJ1-1,-,-,TRBV30,CAWSEGRNTEAFF,TGTGCCTGGAGTGAAGGTCGTAACACTGAAGCTTTCTTT
TRBJ1-3,-,TRBD1,TRBV5-5,CASSRGLGNTIYF,TGTGCCAGCAGTAGGGGGCTGGGAAACACCATATATTTT
TRBJ1-1,-,TRBD1,TRBV5-1,CASSLVDGGGLDAFF,TGCGCCAGCAGCTTGGTCGATGGAGGGGGCCTTGACGCTTTCTTT
TRBJ2-1,-,-,TRBV19,CASSIRREGSHEQFF,TGTGCCAGTAGTATACGCAGGGAAGGGTCCCATGAGCAGTTCTTC
TRBJ2-7,-,-,TRBV11-3,CASSTFRQAITYEQYF,TGTGCCAGCAGCACCTTTAGACAGGCGATAACCTACGAGCAGTACTTC
TRBJ2-3,-,TRBD2,TRBV7-8,CASSLGRVAGGGRTDTQYF,TGTGCCAGCAGCTTGGGGCGAGTAGCGGGAGGAGGGAGGACAGATACGCAGTATTTT
TRBJ1-2,-,-,TRBV30,CAWRDRGGYTF,TGTGCCTGGAGGGACCGGGGTGGCTACACCTTC
TRBJ1-2,-,TRBD1,TRBV9,CASSSGTADYGYTF,TGTGCCAGCAGCTCCGGGACAGCCGACTATGGCTACACCTTC
TRBJ1-1,-,-,TRBV7-9,CASSPRGSTEAFF,TGTGCCAGCAGCCCCCGGGGGAGCACTGAAGCTTTCTTT
TRBJ2-7,-,-,TRBV11-2,CASSPLRSTAQYF,TGTGCCAGCAGCCCTCTTCGGAGTACCGCTCAGTACTTC
TRBJ1-4,-,-,TRBV12-3/TRBV12-4,CASSIAGNEKLFF,TGTGCCAGCAGCATCGCAGGGAATGAAAAACTGTTTTTT
TRBJ1-6,-,-,TRBV3-1/TRBV3-2,CASSQELVPYNSPLHF,TGTGCCAGCAGCCAAGAACTGGTGCCCTATAATTCACCCCTCCACTTT
TRBJ1-2,-,TRBD1,TRBV5-6,CASSPAGQGYGYTF,TGTGCCAGCAGCCCCGCGGGACAGGGATATGGCTACACCTTC
TRBJ1-1,-,TRBD1,TRBV6-6,CASSGTGRPNTEAFF,TGTGCCAGCAGTGGGACAGGGCGACCGAACACTGAAGCTTTCTTT
TRBJ2-7,-,-,TRBV13,CASSLTQGTYEQYF,TGTGCCAGCAGCCTAACACAGGGCACCTACGAGCAGTACTTC
TRBJ1-1,-,-,TRBV6-2/TRBV6-3,CASSGYWNTEAFF,TGTGCCAGCAGTGGGTACTGGAACACTGAAGCTTTCTTT
TRBJ2-7,-,TRBD2,TRBV27,CASGTYPGTSGEEQYF,TGTGCCAGCGGTACCTACCCCGGGACTAGCGGGGAGGAGCAGTACTTC
TRBJ1-2,-,-,TRBV10-3,CAISGTKDGYTF,TGTGCCATCAGTGGGACGAAGGATGGCTACACCTTC
TRBJ2-3,-,TRBD2,TRBV10-3,CAIKRGLAGDTDTQYF,TGTGCCATCAAAAGGGGACTAGCGGGAGACACAGATACGCAGTATTTT
TRBJ2-3,-,-,TRBV27,CASSLFASPDTQYF,TGTGCCAGCAGTTTATTTGCTTCACCAGATACGCAGTATTTT
TRBJ1-3,-,-,TRBV27,CASSQRLSSGNTIYF,TGTGCCAGCAGTCAGAGATTGAGCTCTGGAAACACCATATATTTT